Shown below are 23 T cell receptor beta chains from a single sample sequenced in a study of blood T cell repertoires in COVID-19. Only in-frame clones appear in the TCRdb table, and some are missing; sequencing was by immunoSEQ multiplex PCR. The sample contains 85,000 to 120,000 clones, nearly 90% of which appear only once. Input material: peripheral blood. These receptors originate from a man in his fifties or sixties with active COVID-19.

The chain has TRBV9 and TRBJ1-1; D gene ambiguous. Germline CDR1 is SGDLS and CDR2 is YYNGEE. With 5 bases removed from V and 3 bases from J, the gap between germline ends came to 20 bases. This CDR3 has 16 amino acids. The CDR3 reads CASSRSVGPGDTEAFF. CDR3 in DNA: TGTGCCAGCAGTCGTAGCGTAGGTCCGGGCGACACTGAAGCTTTCTTT.

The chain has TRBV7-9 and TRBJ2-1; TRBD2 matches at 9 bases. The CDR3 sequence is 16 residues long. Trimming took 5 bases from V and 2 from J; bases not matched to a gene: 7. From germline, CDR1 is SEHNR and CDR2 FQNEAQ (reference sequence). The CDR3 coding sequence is TGTGCCAGCAGCATCCTGAGACTAGCGGCCTACAATGAGCAGTTCTTC. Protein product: CASSILRLAAYNEQFF. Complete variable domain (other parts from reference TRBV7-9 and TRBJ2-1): DTGVSQNPRHKITKRGQNVTFRCDPISEHNRLYWYRQTLGQGPEFLTYFQNEAQLEKSRLLSDRFSAERPKGSFSTLEIQRTEQGDSAMYLCASSILRLAAYNEQFFGPGTRLTVL.

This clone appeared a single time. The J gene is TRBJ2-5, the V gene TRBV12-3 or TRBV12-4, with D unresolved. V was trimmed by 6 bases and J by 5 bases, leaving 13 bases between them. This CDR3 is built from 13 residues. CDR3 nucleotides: TGTGCCAGCAGCCTATATGGTTCCGAGACCCAGTACTTC. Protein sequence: CASSLYGSETQYF.

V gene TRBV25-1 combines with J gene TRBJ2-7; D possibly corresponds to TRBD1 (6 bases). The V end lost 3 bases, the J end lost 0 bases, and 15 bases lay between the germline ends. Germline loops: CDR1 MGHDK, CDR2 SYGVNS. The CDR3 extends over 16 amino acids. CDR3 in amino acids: CASSDSDRSFSYEQYF. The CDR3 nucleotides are TGTGCCAGCAGTGATTCCGACAGGTCCTTCTCCTACGAGCAGTACTTC.

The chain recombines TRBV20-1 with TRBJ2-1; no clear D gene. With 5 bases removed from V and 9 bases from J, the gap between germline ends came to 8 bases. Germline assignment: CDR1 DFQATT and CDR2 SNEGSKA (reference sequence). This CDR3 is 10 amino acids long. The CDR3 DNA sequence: TGCAGTGCTGGAGTAGCTGAGCAGTTCTTC. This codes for CSAGVAEQFF.

CDR3 DNA sequence: TGTGCCAGCAGCTTCGGACAGGGGGGTGAAAAACTGTTTTTT. Translated, it gives CASSFGQGGEKLFF. The rearrangement joins TRBV7-9 to TRBJ1-4; 10 positions agree with TRBD1. This CDR3 spans 14 amino acids. Germline V CDR1 and CDR2: SEHNR, FQNEAQ (reference sequence). The J segment lost 7 bases and the V segment lost 3 bases, leaving 2 bases of the junction unmatched.

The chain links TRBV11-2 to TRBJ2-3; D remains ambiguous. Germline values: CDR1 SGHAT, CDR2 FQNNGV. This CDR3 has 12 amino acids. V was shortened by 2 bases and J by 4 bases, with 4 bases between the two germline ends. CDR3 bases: TGTGCCAGCAGCTTACGGTCAGATACGCAGTATTTT. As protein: CASSLRSDTQYF.

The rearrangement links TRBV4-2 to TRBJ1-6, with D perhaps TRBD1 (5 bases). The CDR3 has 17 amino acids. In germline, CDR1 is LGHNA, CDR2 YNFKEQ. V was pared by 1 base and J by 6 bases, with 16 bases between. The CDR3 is CASSQGIPRGFNSPLHF. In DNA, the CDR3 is TGTGCCAGCAGCCAAGGGATCCCTAGGGGTTTTAATTCACCCCTCCACTTT.

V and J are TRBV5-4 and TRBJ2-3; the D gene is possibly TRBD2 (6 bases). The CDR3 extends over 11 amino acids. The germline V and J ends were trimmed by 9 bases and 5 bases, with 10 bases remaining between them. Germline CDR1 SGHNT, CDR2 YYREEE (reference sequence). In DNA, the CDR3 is TGTGCCACCGGGGGATTAGATACGCAGTATTTT. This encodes CATGGLDTQYF.

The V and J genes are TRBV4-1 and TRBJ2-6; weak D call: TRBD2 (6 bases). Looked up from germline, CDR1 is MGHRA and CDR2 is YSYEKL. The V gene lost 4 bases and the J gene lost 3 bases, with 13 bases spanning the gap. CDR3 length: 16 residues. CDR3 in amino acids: CASSPRGGLGANVLTF. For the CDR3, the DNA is TGCGCCAGCAGCCCCCGAGGAGGGCTTGGGGCCAACGTCCTGACTTTC.

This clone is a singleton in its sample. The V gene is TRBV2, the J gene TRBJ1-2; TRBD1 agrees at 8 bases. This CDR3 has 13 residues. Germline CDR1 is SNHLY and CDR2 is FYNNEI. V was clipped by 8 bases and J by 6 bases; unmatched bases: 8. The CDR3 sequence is CASLRDRINGYTF. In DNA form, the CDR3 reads TGTGCCAGCCTCCGGGACAGGATAAATGGCTACACCTTC.

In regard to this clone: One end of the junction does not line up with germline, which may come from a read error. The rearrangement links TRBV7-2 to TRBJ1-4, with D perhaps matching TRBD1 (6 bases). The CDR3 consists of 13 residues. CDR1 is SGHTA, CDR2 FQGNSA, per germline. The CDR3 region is CASSLSGTGPPTF. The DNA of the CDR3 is TGTGCCAGCAGCTTATCAGGTACAGGGCCGCCGACCTTT.

CDR3 bases: TGCGCCAGCAGCCCTGACGGGGGGCGCAACACCGGGGAGCTGTTTTTT. Translated: CASSPDGGRNTGELFF. The chain is built from TRBV10-2 and TRBJ2-2; D is possibly TRBD2 (7 bases). The germline gives CDR1 WSHSY, CDR2 SAAADI. V was trimmed by 6 bases and J by 2 bases, leaving 16 bases between them. This CDR3 region has 16 residues.

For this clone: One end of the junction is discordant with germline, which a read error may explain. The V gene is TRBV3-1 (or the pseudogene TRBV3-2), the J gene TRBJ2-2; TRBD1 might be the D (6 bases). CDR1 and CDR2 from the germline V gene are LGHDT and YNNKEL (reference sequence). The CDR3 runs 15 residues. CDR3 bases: TGTGCCAGCAGACAAGACTACAGGGCTGGCGGGGAGCTGTTTTTT. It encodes CASRQDYRAGGELFF.

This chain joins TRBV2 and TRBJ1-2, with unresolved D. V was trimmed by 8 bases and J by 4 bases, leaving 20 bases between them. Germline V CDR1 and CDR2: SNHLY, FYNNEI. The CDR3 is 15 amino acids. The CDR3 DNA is TGTGCCAGCCGGCGCCGAGTAGAAGCGGGCTATGGCTACACCTTC. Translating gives CASRRRVEAGYGYTF. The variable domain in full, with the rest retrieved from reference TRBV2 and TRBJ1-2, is EPEVTQTPSHQVTQMGQEVILRCVPISNHLYFYWYRQILGQKVEFLVSFYNNEISEKSEIFDDQFSVERPDGSNFTLKIRSTKLEDSAMYFCASRRRVEAGYGYTFGSGTRLTVV.

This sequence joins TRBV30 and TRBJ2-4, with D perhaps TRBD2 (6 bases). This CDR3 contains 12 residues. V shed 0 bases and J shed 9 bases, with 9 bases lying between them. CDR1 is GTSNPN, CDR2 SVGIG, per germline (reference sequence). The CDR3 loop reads CAWSVRGGIQYF. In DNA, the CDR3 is TGTGCCTGGAGTGTCCGGGGAGGCATTCAGTACTTC. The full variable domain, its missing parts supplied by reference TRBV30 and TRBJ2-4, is SQTIHQWPATLVQPVGSPLSLECTVEGTSNPNLYWYRQAAGRGLQLLFYSVGIGQISSEVPQNLSASRPQDRQFILSSKKLLLSDSGFYLCAWSVRGGIQYFGAGTRLSVL.

The CDR3 sequence: CASSPNMNTEAFF. As DNA, the CDR3 is TGTGCCAGCTCACCAAATATGAACACTGAAGCTTTCTTT. This chain connects TRBV18 to TRBJ1-1; D gene unclear. Per the germline V gene, CDR1 is KGHSH and CDR2 is LQKENI. V was shortened by 2 bases and J by 0 bases, with 4 bases between the two germline ends. CDR3 size: 13 residues.

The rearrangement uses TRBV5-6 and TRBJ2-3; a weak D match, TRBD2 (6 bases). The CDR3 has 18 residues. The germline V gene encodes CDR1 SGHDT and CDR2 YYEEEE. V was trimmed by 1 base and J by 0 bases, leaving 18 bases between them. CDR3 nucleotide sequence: TGTGCCAGCAGCTTGTGGTTAGCGGCCCACCCGAGCACAGATACGCAGTATTTT. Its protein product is CASSLWLAAHPSTDTQYF.

The DNA of the CDR3 is TGTGCCAGCTCACCACAGGGGGGAAACACCATATATTTT. Translation gives CASSPQGGNTIYF. This chain uses TRBV18 with TRBJ1-3; possible D gene TRBD1, 5 bases. Germline V CDR1 and CDR2: KGHSH, LQKENI. This CDR3 has 13 residues. The V end was cut by 1 base, the J end by 4 bases, with 5 bases between.

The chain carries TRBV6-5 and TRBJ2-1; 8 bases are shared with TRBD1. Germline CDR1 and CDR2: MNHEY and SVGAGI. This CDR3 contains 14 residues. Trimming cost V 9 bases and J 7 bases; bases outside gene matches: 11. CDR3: CASRPGTGGNEQFF. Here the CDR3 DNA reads TGTGCCAGTCGGCCCGGGACAGGAGGTAATGAGCAGTTCTTC.

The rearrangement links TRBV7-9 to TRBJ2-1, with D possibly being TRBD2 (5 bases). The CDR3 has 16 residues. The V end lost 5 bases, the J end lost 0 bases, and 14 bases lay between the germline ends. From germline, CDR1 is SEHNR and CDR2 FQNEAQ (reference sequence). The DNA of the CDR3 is TGTGCCAGCAGCCCCTCCACGGGGAGCTCCTACAATGAGCAGTTCTTC. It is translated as CASSPSTGSSYNEQFF.

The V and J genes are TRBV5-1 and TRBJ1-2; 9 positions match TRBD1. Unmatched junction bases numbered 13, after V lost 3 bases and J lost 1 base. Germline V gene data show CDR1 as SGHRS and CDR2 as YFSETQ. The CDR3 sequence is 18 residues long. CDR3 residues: CASSSEQGAGRYNYGYTF. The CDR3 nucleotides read TGCGCCAGCAGCTCCGAACAGGGGGCAGGTCGCTATAACTATGGCTACACCTTC.

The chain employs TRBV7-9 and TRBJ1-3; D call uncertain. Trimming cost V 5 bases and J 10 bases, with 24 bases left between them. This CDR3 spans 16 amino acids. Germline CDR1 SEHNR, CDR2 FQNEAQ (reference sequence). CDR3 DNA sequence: TGTGCCAGCAGCCAGAATCCGGGAACCCTCGAGTCGACCATATATTTT. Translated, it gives CASSQNPGTLESTIYF.